This paragraph reports one TCR beta chain. Sequencing was performed with immunoSEQ multiplex PCR; in TCRdb, only in-frame clones are kept and a portion is missing. The sample has about 58,000 clones; roughly 80% are singletons. This sample stems from a study of OX40 agonist ivuxolimab in advanced cancers. This CDR3 region has 14 residues. V was shortened by 7 bases and J by 5 bases, with 15 bases between the two germline ends. CDR1 is MNHNS and CDR2 is SASEGT in the germline V gene. This receptor was identified in an adult with an advanced solid tumor such as melanoma, head and neck, liver or kidney cancer. The input for sequencing was CD4+ or CD8+ T cells sorted from blood, taken in a trial of the OX40 agonist ivuxolimab. This chain connects TRBV6-1 to TRBJ1-5; D gene unclear. The CDR3 nucleotides are TGTGCCAGCATCCCGGCGGTTCAAGATCAGCCCCAGCATTTT. Its translation is CASIPAVQDQPQHF.